This TCR beta chain is from a study of cytomegalovirus exposure and HLA in healthy donors. This CDR3 is built from 16 residues. After removal of 5 bases from V and 3 bases from J, the junction contained 12 bases not matched to a gene. The germline V gene has CDR1 WNHNN and CDR2 SYGVQD (reference sequence). The PCR had 60 Vbeta and 13 Jbeta primers. Generated by immunoSEQ multiplex PCR, the TCRdb table keeps only in-frame clones and is missing some. The top ten hold 1.5% to 2% of the sample, which has 150,000 to 200,000 clones, approximately 86% seen once. As regards this clone: Other DNA sequences in the sample encode the same CDR3.

The V call is TRBV10-1, the J call TRBJ1-2, with TRBD1 identical over 7 bases. The sequence was obtained from a woman younger than 35 in good health and CMV-seronegative. Material for sequencing was PBMCs. CDR3 sequence reads: CASSQNPTGLDYGYTF. CDR3 in DNA: TGCGCCAGCAGTCAAAATCCGACAGGGCTCGACTATGGCTACACCTTC.